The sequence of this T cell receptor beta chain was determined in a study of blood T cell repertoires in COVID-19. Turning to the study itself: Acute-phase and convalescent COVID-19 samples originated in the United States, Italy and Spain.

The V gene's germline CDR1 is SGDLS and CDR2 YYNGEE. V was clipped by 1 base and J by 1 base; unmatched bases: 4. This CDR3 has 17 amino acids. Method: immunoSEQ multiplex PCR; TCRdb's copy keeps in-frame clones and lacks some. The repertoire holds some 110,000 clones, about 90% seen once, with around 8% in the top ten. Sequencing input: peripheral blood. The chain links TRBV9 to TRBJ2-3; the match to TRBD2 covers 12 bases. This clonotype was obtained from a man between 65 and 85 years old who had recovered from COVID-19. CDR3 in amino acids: CASSVLAGGLRTDTQYF. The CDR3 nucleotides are TGTGCCAGCAGCGTACTAGCGGGGGGGCTCCGCACAGATACGCAGTATTTT.